Each of the 21 T cell receptor beta chains below was sequenced from the same sample in a study of control samples from healthy donors and cancer patients. The data were produced by immunoSEQ multiplex PCR, yet TCRdb's version contains in-frame clones alone and is incomplete. The table shows some 99,000 clones, with about nine tenths occurring only once. The sequenced sample consisted of blood. These receptors all come from a human donor in good health. The donor label of this sample is uncertain.

This chain links TRBV5-1 with TRBJ2-6, with D perhaps matching TRBD1 (5 bases). V lost 8 bases and J 0 bases, leaving 9 bases between the germline ends. The CDR3 sequence is 14 residues long. Per germline, CDR1 SGHRS and CDR2 YFSETQ. CDR3 in DNA: TGCGCCAGTGGACAAATCTCTGGGGCCAACGTCCTGACTTTC. Its protein product is CASGQISGANVLTF.

CDR3 protein: CATSSGGWSYNEQFF. The CDR3 bases are TGTGCCACCAGTTCAGGGGGCTGGTCCTACAATGAGCAGTTCTTC. The rearrangement joins TRBV24-1 to TRBJ2-1; TRBD1 matches at 8 bases. V gave up 6 bases and J gave up 1 base; unmatched junction bases: 4. Germline lookup yields CDR1 KGHDR and CDR2 SFDVKD. This CDR3 comprises 15 residues.

The sample holds a few counts of this clone. The chain couples TRBV11-3 to TRBJ2-1, with D tentatively TRBD2 (6 bases). Germline V CDR1 and CDR2: SGHNT, YENEEA. This CDR3 comprises 13 residues. Trimming removed 2 bases at V and 5 bases at J, with 7 bases between. CDR3 bases: TGTGCCAGCAGCTTACTAGCGAACAATGAGCAGTTCTTC. It codes for CASSLLANNEQFF. Full variable domain (rest looked up from reference TRBV11-3 and TRBJ2-1): EAGVVQSPRYKIIEKKQPVAFWCNPISGHNTLYWYLQNLGQGPELLIRYENEEAVDDSQLPKDRFSAERLKGVDSTLKIQPAELGDSAVYLCASSLLANNEQFFGPGTRLTVL.

The CDR3 DNA follows: TGTGCCAGCTCACCTCAGGGCGGGACCCTCTCTGGGGCCAACGTCCTGACTTTC. Protein: CASSPQGGTLSGANVLTF. The chain is built from TRBV18 and TRBJ2-6, with a possible D match to TRBD2 (6 bases). Deletions cut 3 bases from V and 0 bases from J, with 15 bases between. Germline-derived CDR1 and CDR2 are KGHSH and LQKENI. The CDR3 covers 18 residues.

This clone occurred once. The chain recombines TRBV10-2 with TRBJ1-1; 7 bases are a match to TRBD1. Unmatched junction bases numbered 8, after V lost 0 bases and J lost 7 bases. This CDR3 spans 15 amino acids. CDR1 and CDR2 from the germline V gene are WSHSY and SAAADI. In DNA, the CDR3 is TGCGCCAGCAGTGAGTCAAGGACAGGAGGCCATGAAGCTTTCTTT. Amino acids: CASSESRTGGHEAFF.

The chain links TRBV3-1 (or the pseudogene TRBV3-2) to TRBJ2-3; no clear D gene. Germline V gives CDR1 LGHDT, CDR2 YNNKEL (reference sequence). V was clipped by 0 bases and J by 2 bases, with 9 bases between them. There are 15 residues in the CDR3. Written as DNA, the CDR3 is TGTGCCAGCAGCCAAGATGCCTACAACACAGATACGCAGTATTTT. Protein: CASSQDAYNTDTQYF.

This chain links TRBV3-1 (or the pseudogene TRBV3-2) with TRBJ1-5; 9 bases align to TRBD1. This CDR3 has 15 amino acids. The V gene end was trimmed by 5 bases and the J gene end by 2 bases; junction bases not matched to a gene: 4. The germline V gene has CDR1 LGHDT and CDR2 YNNKEL (reference sequence). This CDR3 reads CASSSGDRGNQPQHF. CDR3 coding DNA: TGTGCCAGCAGCTCCGGGGACAGGGGCAATCAGCCCCAGCATTTT.

V gene TRBV29-1 combines with J gene TRBJ1-1; D is unresolved. Germline lookup yields CDR1 SQVTM and CDR2 ANQGSEA. The CDR3 spans 12 residues. V lost 2 bases, J lost 1 base, and 5 bases lay in between. The CDR3 loop reads CSVETGNTEAFF. DNA of the CDR3: TGCAGCGTTGAAACGGGGAACACTGAAGCTTTCTTT.

The chain couples TRBV2 to TRBJ2-1, with 9 bases matching TRBD1. The CDR3 consists of 13 residues. Germline CDR1 reads SNHLY; CDR2 reads FYNNEI. V was pared by 4 bases and J by 10 bases, with 5 bases of the junction left unmatched. The CDR3 loop is CASSGDRVSEQFF. DNA for the CDR3: TGTGCCAGCAGTGGGGACAGGGTCAGCGAGCAGTTCTTC. Drawing the rest from reference TRBV2 and TRBJ2-1, the complete variable domain is EPEVTQTPSHQVTQMGQEVILRCVPISNHLYFYWYRQILGQKVEFLVSFYNNEISEKSEIFDDQFSVERPDGSNFTLKIRSTKLEDSAMYFCASSGDRVSEQFFGPGTRLTVL.

This chain links TRBV9 with TRBJ2-7; D remains unclear. There are 12 residues in the CDR3. V was cut by 0 bases and J by 10 bases, with 11 bases left in between. CDR1 SGDLS and CDR2 YYNGEE come from the germline V gene. The CDR3 DNA sequence: TGTGCCAGCAGCGTAGCTCGGCAGGATCAGTACTTC. Translation: CASSVARQDQYF.

This sequence joins TRBV29-1 and TRBJ1-5; D unresolved. Germline loops: CDR1 SQVTM, CDR2 ANQGSEA. V was pared by 7 bases and J by 2 bases, with 12 bases between. The CDR3 has 13 amino acids. This CDR3 is CSDSQRGNQPQHF. The DNA of the CDR3 is TGCAGCGACTCCCAGAGGGGCAATCAGCCCCAGCATTTT.

Here the CDR3 reads CASSLNLGENYEQYF. CDR3 nucleotide sequence: TGTGCCAGCAGCCTGAATCTCGGGGAAAACTACGAGCAGTACTTC. This chain joins TRBV5-4 and TRBJ2-7, with a possible D match to TRBD2 (5 bases). V gave up 4 bases and J gave up 3 bases, with 17 bases separating them. CDR3 length equals 15 residues. CDR1 and CDR2 (germline): SGHNT, YYREEE (reference sequence).

V is TRBV27 and J is TRBJ1-2; tentative D call: TRBD1 (5 bases). Germline CDR1 MNHEY, CDR2 SMNVEV (reference sequence). The CDR3 totals 16 residues. Trimming left V 5 bases short and J 1 base short, with 17 bases between. The CDR3 region is CASSTFGGLNNYGYTF. Written as DNA, the CDR3 is TGTGCCAGCAGTACGTTCGGGGGACTAAATAACTATGGCTACACCTTC.

This CDR3 reads CASSQTRGDTGELFF. The CDR3 DNA reads TGCGCCAGCAGCCAGACAAGGGGGGACACCGGGGAGCTGTTTTTT. V usage is TRBV4-1 and J usage is TRBJ2-2; D possibly uses TRBD1 or TRBD2 (6 bases each). The CDR3 is 15 amino acids. Germline V gene data show CDR1 as MGHRA and CDR2 as YSYEKL. Trimming stripped 3 bases from V and 3 bases from J, with 11 bases between.

This chain joins TRBV9 and TRBJ1-6, with D perhaps matching TRBD1 (6 bases). V shed 0 bases and J shed 7 bases, with 11 bases lying between them. The CDR3 totals 15 residues. Germline CDR1 reads SGDLS; CDR2 reads YYNGEE. As DNA, the CDR3 is TGTGCCAGCAGCGTAGCTCGCGGGGGCAATTCACCCCTCCACTTT. This encodes CASSVARGGNSPLHF.

This chain joins TRBV12-3 or TRBV12-4 and TRBJ1-1; 9 nucleotides agree with TRBD1. The CDR3 is 13 residues long. Trimming removed 6 bases from V and 3 bases from J; junction bases left unmatched: 2. In nucleotides, the CDR3 is TGTGCCAGCAGGGGACAGGGCGACACTGAAGCTTTCTTT. It encodes CASRGQGDTEAFF.

This clone showed up just once. V and J are TRBV12-3 or TRBV12-4 and TRBJ1-5; D may be TRBD1 (5 bases). V gave up 3 bases and J gave up 11 bases, with 14 bases separating them. The CDR3 runs to 13 residues. As DNA, the CDR3 is TGTGCCAGCAGTTTGGGGACCGATTCAGCCCAGCATTTT. This sequence encodes CASSLGTDSAQHF.

V usage is TRBV3-1 (or the pseudogene TRBV3-2) and J usage is TRBJ2-5; weak D call: TRBD1 (5 bases). Trimming left V 0 bases short and J 5 bases short, with 13 bases between. The germline V gene encodes CDR1 LGHDT and CDR2 YNNKEL (reference sequence). This CDR3 comprises 15 residues. CDR3: CASSQDWAGLETQYF. The CDR3 DNA reads as TGTGCCAGCAGCCAAGACTGGGCAGGGTTGGAGACCCAGTACTTC.

The chain carries TRBV5-4 and TRBJ1-6, with 8 bases lining up with TRBD1. The CDR3 covers 17 residues. Trimming removed 0 bases from V and 3 bases from J; junction bases left unmatched: 5. Germline V CDR1 and CDR2: SGHNT, YYREEE (reference sequence). The CDR3 loop is CASSLAGGLNYNSPLHF. CDR3 in DNA: TGTGCCAGCAGCTTGGCAGGGGGCCTAAACTATAATTCACCCCTCCACTTT.

V is TRBV18 and J is TRBJ1-5; D gene ambiguous. The CDR3 extends over 13 amino acids. The germline CDR1 and CDR2 sequences are KGHSH and LQKENI. Deletions cut 6 bases from V and 4 bases from J, with 10 bases between. This chain's CDR3 is CASSPGDNQPQHF. The CDR3 coding sequence is TGTGCCAGCTCCCCGGGCGATAATCAGCCCCAGCATTTT.

The gene calls are TRBV9 and TRBJ2-2; TRBD1 aligns across 9 bases. This CDR3 contains 13 residues. CDR1 is SGDLS, CDR2 YYNGEE, per germline. V shed 6 bases, J shed 8 bases, and the junction held 5 bases outside the gene matches. The CDR3 protein is CASTTGGPGELFF. The CDR3 nucleotides read TGTGCCAGCACCACAGGGGGCCCGGGGGAGCTGTTTTTT.